The 2 T cell receptor beta chains below come from one sample, sequenced in a study of relationships among human T cell subsets (dated by TCRdb to about 2010). The receptor library was made with multiplex PCR. Sequencing relied on a 454 GS FLX. TCR alpha and beta CDR3 regions were amplified from mRNA by semiquantitative ARM-PCR. In ARM-PCR, tagged nested gene-specific primers were applied first, and communal superprimers then carried out the exponential amplification. TCRdb reworked the public reads: Q25 trimming with fastp, MiXCR clone assembly, productive beta chains retained. Entries that share a CDR3 protein sequence are merged under the most common genes and DNA. The sample includes roughly 4,900 distinct CDR3 sequences, with 78% observed a single time. The ten largest account for 29% of the sample. The sample taken for sequencing was total T cells sorted from blood. The cell subset or site label, read with the paper, signifies: CD3+ T cells in general. These receptors were taken from a man between 40 and 49 years old in good health.

The gene calls are TRBV19 and TRBJ1-2; D possibly corresponds to TRBD1 (5 bases). V shed 5 bases and J shed 6 bases, with 7 bases lying between them. This CDR3 has 11 amino acids. Germline lookup yields CDR1 LNHDA and CDR2 SQIVND (reference sequence). CDR3 DNA: TGTGCCAGTAGTTCCAGGGATGGCTACACCTTC. Residues: CASSSRDGYTF.

The genes are TRBV28 and TRBJ1-1; 7 bases map to TRBD1. CDR3 size: 15 residues. The germline V gene encodes CDR1 MDHEN and CDR2 SYDVKM. Trimming at V came to 6 bases and at J to 5 bases, leaving 12 bases not matched to a gene. Here the CDR3 DNA reads TGTGCCAGCAGCATCAGACAGGGCCAACGTACTGAAGCTTTCTTT. Its protein is CASSIRQGQRTEAFF. The full variable domain, completed using reference TRBV28 and TRBJ1-1, is DVKVTQSSRYLVKRTGEKVFLECVQDMDHENMFWYRQDPGLGLRLIYFSYDVKMKEKGDIPEGYSVSREKKERFSLILESASTNQTSMYLCASSIRQGQRTEAFFGQGTRLTVV.